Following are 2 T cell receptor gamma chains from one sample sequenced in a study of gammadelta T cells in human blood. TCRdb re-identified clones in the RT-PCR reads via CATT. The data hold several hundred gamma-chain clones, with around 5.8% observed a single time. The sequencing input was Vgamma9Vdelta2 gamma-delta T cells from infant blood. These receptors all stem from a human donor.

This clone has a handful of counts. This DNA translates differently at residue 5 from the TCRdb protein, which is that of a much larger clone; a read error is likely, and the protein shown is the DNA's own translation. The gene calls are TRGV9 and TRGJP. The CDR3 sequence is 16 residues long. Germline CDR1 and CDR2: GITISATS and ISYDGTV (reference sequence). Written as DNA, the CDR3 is TGTGCCTTGTGGGGGGTGCAAGAGTTGGGCAAAAAAATCAAGGTATTT. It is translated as CALWGVQELGKKIKVF.

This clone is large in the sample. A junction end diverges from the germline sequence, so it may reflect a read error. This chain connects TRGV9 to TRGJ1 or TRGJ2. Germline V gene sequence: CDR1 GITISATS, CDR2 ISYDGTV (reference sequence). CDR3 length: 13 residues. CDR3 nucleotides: TGTGCCTTGTGGGAGAGCTGGTATTACAAGAAACTCTTT. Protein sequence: CALWESWYYKKLF.